Each of the 25 T cell receptor beta chains below was sequenced from the same sample in a study of shared clonotypes between healthy human individuals. Assay used: immunoSEQ multiplex PCR; TCRdb lists only in-frame clones, some missing. Of about 1.1 million clones in the sample, around three quarters are singletons; the top ten hold 0.89%. Sequenced sample: memory CD4+ T cells from PBMCs. The subset here: CD45RA-negative fraction. The receptors come from a man aged 18-30 years in good health. Some clones in this sample may be carry-over from other donors' samples.

This clone was observed a handful of times. The chain links TRBV7-2 to TRBJ1-5; D is unclear. Trimming removed 8 bases at V and 5 bases at J, with 13 bases between. CDR3 size: 13 residues. Germline-derived CDR1 and CDR2 are SGHTA and FQGNSA. CDR3 sequence (DNA): TGTGCCAGCGCATGGAGGAGAGATCAGCCCCAGCATTTT. Encoded protein: CASAWRRDQPQHF.

The chain couples TRBV19 to TRBJ2-7; a weak D match, TRBD2 (6 bases). V lost 3 bases and J lost 3, with 12 bases in between. The germline V gene has CDR1 LNHDA and CDR2 SQIVND (reference sequence). The CDR3 totals 14 residues. The CDR3 region is CASSITTSRYEQYF. CDR3 coding DNA: TGTGCCAGTAGTATTACCACTAGCCGCTACGAGCAGTACTTC. The whole variable domain, remainder taken from reference TRBV19 and TRBJ2-7, is DGGITQSPKYLFRKEGQNVTLSCEQNLNHDAMYWYRQDPGQGLRLIYYSQIVNDFQKGDIAEGYSVSREKKESFPLTVTSAQKNPTAFYLCASSITTSRYEQYFGPGTRLTVT.

A single count supports this clone. CDR3 in amino acids: CASSSDREPPHF. CDR3 coding DNA: TGTGCCAGCAGTTCGGACAGGGAACCTCCCCACTTT. V usage is TRBV28 and J usage is TRBJ1-6; TRBD1 matches at 8 bases. This CDR3 has 12 amino acids. Germline V gene lookup returns CDR1 MDHEN and CDR2 SYDVKM. Trimming took 4 bases from V and 18 from J; bases not matched to a gene: 8. Filled out from reference TRBV28 and TRBJ1-6, the complete variable domain reads DVKVTQSSRYLVKRTGEKVFLECVQDMDHENMFWYRQDPGLGLRLIYFSYDVKMKEKGDIPEGYSVSREKKERFSLILESASTNQTSMYLCASSSDREPPHFGNGTRLTVT.

The chain uses TRBV25-1 and TRBJ1-2, with unresolved D. Per the germline V gene, CDR1 is MGHDK and CDR2 is SYGVNS. Deletions cut 4 bases from V and 3 bases from J, with 9 bases between. The CDR3 is 13 amino acids. The CDR3 DNA follows: TGTGCCAGCAGTGGGACCTTCGACTATGGCTACACCTTC. Protein sequence: CASSGTFDYGYTF.

This rearrangement joins TRBV28 to TRBJ1-2, with 10 positions matching TRBD1. The V segment lost 2 bases and the J segment 6 bases; nucleotides outside the gene matches: 6. This CDR3 has 15 amino acids. Germline loops: CDR1 MDHEN, CDR2 SYDVKM. The CDR3 DNA follows: TGTGCCAGCAGTTTACTGACAGGGGGCTATAATGGCTACACCTTC. Translating it yields CASSLLTGGYNGYTF.

A word on this clone: Other nucleotide sequences from this sample produce the same CDR3. For the CDR3, the DNA is TGTGCCAGCAGTTTATCCGATACGCAGTATTTT. Translation: CASSLSDTQYF. V and J are TRBV28 and TRBJ2-3; D gene ambiguous. The germline V and J ends were trimmed by 1 base and 6 bases, with 2 bases remaining between them. This CDR3 region has 11 residues. Germline loops: CDR1 MDHEN, CDR2 SYDVKM.

The rearrangement uses TRBV11-2 and TRBJ2-3, with D tentatively TRBD1 (6 bases). The V gene's germline CDR1 is SGHAT and CDR2 FQNNGV. V lost 8 bases, J lost 3 bases, and 15 bases lay in between. The CDR3 is 14 amino acids. This CDR3 is CASGWTAGTDTQYF. In nucleotides, the CDR3 is TGTGCCAGCGGATGGACAGCCGGTACAGATACGCAGTATTTT. The full variable domain, rest sourced from reference TRBV11-2 and TRBJ2-3, is EAGVAQSPRYKIIEKRQSVAFWCNPISGHATLYWYQQILGQGPKLLIQFQNNGVVDDSQLPKDRFSAERLKGVDSTLKIQPAKLEDSAVYLCASGWTAGTDTQYFGPGTRLTVL.

V and J are TRBV27 and TRBJ1-4; TRBD1 aligns across 7 bases. This CDR3 is 16 amino acids long. Germline V gene lookup returns CDR1 MNHEY and CDR2 SMNVEV (reference sequence). J lost 0 bases, V lost 4 bases, and 5 bases had no gene match. In DNA form, the CDR3 reads TGTGCCAGCAGTTCGGGACAGCCGACAACTAATGAAAAACTGTTTTTT. It is translated as CASSSGQPTTNEKLFF.

This clone was recorded a few times. J is TRBJ2-7 and V is TRBV11-2; weak D call: TRBD1 (6 bases). The CDR3 contains 16 residues. Deletions cut 5 bases from V and 3 bases from J, with 20 bases between. Germline assignment: CDR1 SGHAT and CDR2 FQNNGV. CDR3 region: CASSPYLTDSYYEQYF. As DNA, the CDR3 is TGTGCCAGCAGCCCCTATCTTACGGACAGCTACTACGAGCAGTACTTC.

This chain links TRBV25-1 with TRBJ2-3, with no clear D. This CDR3 is 12 amino acids long. Germline V gene data show CDR1 as MGHDK and CDR2 as SYGVNS. Trimming took 4 bases from V and 6 from J, leaving 8 bases between them. The CDR3 region has the DNA TGTGCCAGCAGTGTTTACGGGGATACGCAGTATTTT. Its protein product is CASSVYGDTQYF.

For the CDR3, the DNA is TGCGCCAGCATCGGCCAGAACACTGAAGCTTTCTTT. Amino acid sequence: CASIGQNTEAFF. The V call is TRBV10-2, the J call TRBJ1-1; D unresolved. CDR1 is WSHSY, CDR2 SAAADI, per germline. The CDR3 totals 12 residues. V gave up 7 bases and J gave up 1 base, with 7 bases separating them.

This clone was counted a single time. The chain uses TRBV28 and TRBJ1-5; 10 nucleotides agree with TRBD1. The CDR3 spans 17 residues. Germline assignment: CDR1 MDHEN and CDR2 SYDVKM. After removal of 5 bases from V and 1 base from J, the junction contained 8 bases not matched to a gene. DNA for the CDR3: TGTGCCAGCAGTCCTATCGGGGACAGGGGAAGCAATCAGCCCCAGCATTTT. The encoded protein is CASSPIGDRGSNQPQHF. Using reference TRBV28 and TRBJ1-5 for the parts outside the CDR3, the full variable domain is DVKVTQSSRYLVKRTGEKVFLECVQDMDHENMFWYRQDPGLGLRLIYFSYDVKMKEKGDIPEGYSVSREKKERFSLILESASTNQTSMYLCASSPIGDRGSNQPQHFGDGTRLSIL.

The V call is TRBV9, the J call TRBJ2-5, with TRBD2 matching 10 bases. V trimming: 3 bases; J trimming: 6 bases; junction bases outside the gene matches: 8. Germline V CDR1 and CDR2: SGDLS, YYNGEE. The CDR3 runs to 15 residues. CDR3 bases: TGTGCCAGCAGCGCAATAGCGGGAGGAAGGCAGACCCAGTACTTC. Translated, it gives CASSAIAGGRQTQYF.

This chain joins TRBV7-2 and TRBJ2-3; TRBD2 matches 7 bases. The CDR3 sequence is 16 residues long. Germline V gene sequence: CDR1 SGHTA, CDR2 FQGNSA. The ends lost 5 bases at V and 3 bases at J; junction bases unmatched: 11. The CDR3 protein is CASSPSIAGATDTQYF. The CDR3 DNA reads as TGTGCCAGCAGCCCGTCAATTGCGGGAGCGACAGATACGCAGTATTTT. The full variable domain, its missing parts supplied by reference TRBV7-2 and TRBJ2-3, is GAGVSQSPSNKVTEKGKDVELRCDPISGHTALYWYRQSLGQGLEFLIYFQGNSAPDKSGLPSDRFSAERTGGSVSTLTIQRTQQEDSAVYLCASSPSIAGATDTQYFGPGTRLTVL.

Here the CDR3 reads CSVGTSGSNEQYF. The CDR3 DNA follows: TGCAGCGTCGGGACTAGCGGGAGTAACGAGCAGTACTTC. This sequence joins TRBV29-1 and TRBJ2-7; 14 nucleotides agree with TRBD2. This CDR3 has 13 amino acids. Germline trimming cut 6 bases from V and 5 bases from J; bases unmatched to any gene: 3. Germline V lookup: CDR1 SQVTM, CDR2 ANQGSEA.

The chain carries TRBV5-6 and TRBJ1-1; 7 positions agree with TRBD1. V lost 4 bases and J lost 0; bases outside the gene matches: 6. The CDR3 runs 15 residues. The V gene's germline CDR1 is SGHDT and CDR2 YYEEEE. The DNA of the CDR3 is TGTGCCAGCAGCCCAAATACAGGGGTGAACACTGAAGCTTTCTTT. Amino acid sequence: CASSPNTGVNTEAFF.

This clone was observed once. V gene TRBV7-9 combines with J gene TRBJ2-7; 10 positions agree with TRBD2. The V gene end was trimmed by 5 bases and the J gene end by 6 bases; junction bases not matched to a gene: 10. This CDR3 has 15 amino acids. In germline, CDR1 is SEHNR, CDR2 FQNEAQ (reference sequence). This CDR3 is CASSAAGTSVREQYF. As DNA, the CDR3 is TGTGCCAGCAGCGCCGCCGGGACTAGCGTACGCGAGCAGTACTTC.

V and J are TRBV29-1 and TRBJ2-5, with 8 bases lining up with TRBD1. Germline loops: CDR1 SQVTM, CDR2 ANQGSEA. V shed 3 bases and J 7 bases; nucleotides not matched to a gene: 4. The CDR3 covers 12 residues. DNA of the CDR3: TGCAGCGTTGACAGGGGGCAGGTGACCCAGTACTTC. It encodes CSVDRGQVTQYF.

The chain employs TRBV6-1 and TRBJ1-5, with D perhaps TRBD1 (5 bases). The CDR3 is 13 residues long. The germline V gene encodes CDR1 MNHNS and CDR2 SASEGT. Trimming removed 9 bases at V and 3 bases at J, with 12 bases between. The CDR3 loop reads CASVDSYNQPQHF. Written as DNA, the CDR3 is TGTGCCAGTGTTGACAGTTACAATCAGCCCCAGCATTTT.

This chain joins TRBV5-4 and TRBJ2-4; TRBD1 is a possible D gene (5 bases). The CDR3 length is 14 residues. V was clipped by 4 bases and J by 5 bases, with 13 bases between them. Germline loops: CDR1 SGHNT, CDR2 YYREEE (reference sequence). The CDR3 sequence is CASSPQGAQNIQYF. The CDR3 DNA follows: TGTGCCAGCAGCCCACAAGGGGCGCAAAACATTCAGTACTTC.

The rearrangement uses TRBV10-3 and TRBJ2-7, with 7 nucleotides matching TRBD2. Germline CDR1 is ENHRY and CDR2 is SYGVKD. This CDR3 region has 15 residues. With 3 bases clipped from V and 2 bases from J, the junction kept 7 bases outside the gene matches. CDR3 region: CAISDTTSSPYEQYF. The CDR3 region has the DNA TGTGCCATCAGTGACACGACTAGCTCTCCCTACGAGCAGTACTTC.

This rearrangement joins TRBV25-1 to TRBJ2-2; maybe TRBD2 (6 bases). This CDR3 region has 11 residues. CDR1 MGHDK and CDR2 SYGVNS come from the germline V gene. With 8 bases removed from V and 8 bases from J, the gap between germline ends came to 9 bases. The CDR3 loop is CASRRDGELFF. For the CDR3, the DNA is TGTGCCAGCCGGAGGGATGGGGAGCTGTTTTTT.

This clone has a count of ten or more. This CDR3 reads CASSPVTSGRKYEQFF. CDR3 coding DNA: TGTGCCAGCAGCCCAGTTACTAGCGGGAGGAAGTATGAGCAGTTCTTC. This rearrangement joins TRBV13 to TRBJ2-1; TRBD2 matches 12 bases. The germline V gene has CDR1 PRHDT and CDR2 FYEKMQ (reference sequence). This CDR3 region has 16 residues. Losses at the gene ends were 5 bases for V and 8 bases for J; bases not matched to a gene: 10.

The V call is TRBV10-3, the J call TRBJ2-3; D uncertain. Trimming took off 3 bases at V and 0 bases at J, with 10 bases between the two ends. From germline, CDR1 is ENHRY and CDR2 SYGVKD. The CDR3 totals 15 residues. CDR3 protein: CAISEMAISTDTQYF. The DNA of the CDR3 is TGTGCCATCAGTGAAATGGCTATTAGCACAGATACGCAGTATTTT.

This chain links TRBV18 with TRBJ1-1, with 7 nucleotides matching TRBD1. Germline CDR1 reads KGHSH; CDR2 reads LQKENI. J was trimmed by 1 base and V by 5 bases; bases with no gene match: 7. This CDR3 spans 15 amino acids. The chain's CDR3 is CASSFSGTENTEAFF. The DNA of the CDR3 is TGTGCCAGCTCATTCTCCGGGACAGAGAACACTGAAGCTTTCTTT.